This TCR beta chain was retrieved from a study of cytomegalovirus exposure and HLA in healthy donors. Concerning this clone itself: Its antigen is as yet unknown.

The study's findings and limits: Researchers reportedly found TCR beta sequences accurately predicted most subjects' HLA-A and HLA-B alleles. A later analysis reportedly found that, within productive TCRs, an Asian-associated ancestry cluster had fewer N-insertions than the mean observed across the approximately 700 donors.

The PCR employed 60 Vbeta primers together with 13 Jbeta primers. Assay: immunoSEQ multiplex PCR; the TCRdb copy retains only in-frame clones and omits some. The sample includes 99,000 or so clones, approximately 79% of them seen just once. From germline, CDR1 is MGHRA and CDR2 YSYEKL. The ends were cut back, 4 bases at V and 10 bases at J, with 14 bases in the middle. This CDR3 has 13 amino acids. Sequenced: PBMCs. The chain recombines TRBV4-1 with TRBJ2-1; D not certain. The receptor comes from a man aged 60 to 75 in good health and CMV-seropositive. CDR3 amino acids: CASSPRLRQEQFF. CDR3 in DNA: TGCGCCAGCAGCCCCCGACTGCGCCAGGAGCAGTTCTTC.